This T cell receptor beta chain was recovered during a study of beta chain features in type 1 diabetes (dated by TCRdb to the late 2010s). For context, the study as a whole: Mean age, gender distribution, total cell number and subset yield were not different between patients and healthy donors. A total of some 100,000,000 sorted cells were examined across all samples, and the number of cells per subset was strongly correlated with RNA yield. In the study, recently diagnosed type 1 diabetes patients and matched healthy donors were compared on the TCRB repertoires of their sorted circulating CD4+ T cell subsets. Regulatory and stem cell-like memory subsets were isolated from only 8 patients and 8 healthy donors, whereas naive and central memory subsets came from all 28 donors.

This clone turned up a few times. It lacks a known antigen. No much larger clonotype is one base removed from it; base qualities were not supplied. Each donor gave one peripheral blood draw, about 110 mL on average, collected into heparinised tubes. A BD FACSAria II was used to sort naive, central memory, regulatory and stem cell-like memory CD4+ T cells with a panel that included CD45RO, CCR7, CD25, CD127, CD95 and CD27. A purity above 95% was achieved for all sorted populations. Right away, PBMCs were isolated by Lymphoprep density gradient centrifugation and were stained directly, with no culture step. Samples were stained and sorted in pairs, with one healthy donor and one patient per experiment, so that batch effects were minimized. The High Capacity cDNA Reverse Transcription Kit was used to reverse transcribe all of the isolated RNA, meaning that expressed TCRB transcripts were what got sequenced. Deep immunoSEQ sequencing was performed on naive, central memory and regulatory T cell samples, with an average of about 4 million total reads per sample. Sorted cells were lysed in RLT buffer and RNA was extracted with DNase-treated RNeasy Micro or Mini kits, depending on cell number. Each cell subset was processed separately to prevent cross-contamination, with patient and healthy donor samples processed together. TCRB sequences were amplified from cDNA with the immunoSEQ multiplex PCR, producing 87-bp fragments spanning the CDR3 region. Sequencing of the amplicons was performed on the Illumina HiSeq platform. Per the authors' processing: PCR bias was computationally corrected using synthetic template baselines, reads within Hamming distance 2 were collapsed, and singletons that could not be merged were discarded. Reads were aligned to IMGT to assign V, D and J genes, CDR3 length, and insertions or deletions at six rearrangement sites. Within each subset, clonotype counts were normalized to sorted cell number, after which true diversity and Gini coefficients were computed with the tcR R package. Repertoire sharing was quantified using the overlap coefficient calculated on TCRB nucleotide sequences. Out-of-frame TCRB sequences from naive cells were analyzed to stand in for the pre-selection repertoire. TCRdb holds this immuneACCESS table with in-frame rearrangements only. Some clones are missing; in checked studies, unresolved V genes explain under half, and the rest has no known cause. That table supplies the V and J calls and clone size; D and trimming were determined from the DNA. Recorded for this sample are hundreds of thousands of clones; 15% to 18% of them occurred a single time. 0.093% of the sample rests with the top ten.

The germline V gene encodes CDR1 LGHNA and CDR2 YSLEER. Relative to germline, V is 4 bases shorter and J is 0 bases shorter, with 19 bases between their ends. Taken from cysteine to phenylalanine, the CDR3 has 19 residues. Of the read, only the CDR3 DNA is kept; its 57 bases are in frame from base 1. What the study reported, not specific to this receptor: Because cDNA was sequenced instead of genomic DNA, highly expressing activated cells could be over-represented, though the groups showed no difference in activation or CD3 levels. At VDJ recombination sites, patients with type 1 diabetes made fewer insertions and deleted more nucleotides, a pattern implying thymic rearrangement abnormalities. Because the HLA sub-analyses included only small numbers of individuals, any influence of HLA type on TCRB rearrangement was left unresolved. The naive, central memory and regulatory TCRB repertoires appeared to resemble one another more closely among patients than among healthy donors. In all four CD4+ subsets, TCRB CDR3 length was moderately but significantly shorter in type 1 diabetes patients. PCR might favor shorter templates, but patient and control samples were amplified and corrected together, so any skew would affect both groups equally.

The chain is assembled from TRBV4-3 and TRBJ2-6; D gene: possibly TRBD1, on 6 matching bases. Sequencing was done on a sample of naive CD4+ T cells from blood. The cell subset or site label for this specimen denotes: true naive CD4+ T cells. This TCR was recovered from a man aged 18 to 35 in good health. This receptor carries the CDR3 CASSRSRGQPGSGANVLTF. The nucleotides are TGCGCCAGCAGCCGAAGCCGTGGACAGCCAGGCTCTGGGGCCAACGTCCTGACTTTC.